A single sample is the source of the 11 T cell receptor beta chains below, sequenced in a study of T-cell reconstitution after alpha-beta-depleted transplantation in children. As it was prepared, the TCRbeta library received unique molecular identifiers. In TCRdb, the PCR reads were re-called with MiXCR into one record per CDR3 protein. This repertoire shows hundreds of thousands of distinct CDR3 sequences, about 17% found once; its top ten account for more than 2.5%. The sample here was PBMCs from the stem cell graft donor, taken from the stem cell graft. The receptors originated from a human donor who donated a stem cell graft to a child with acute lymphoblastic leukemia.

This chain's CDR3 is CASSLESTEAFF. The DNA of the CDR3 is TGTGCCAGCAGTTTAGAGAGCACTGAAGCTTTCTTT. The gene calls are TRBV12-3 or TRBV12-4 and TRBJ1-1, with D hard to call. The V gene lost 1 base and the J gene lost 4 bases, with 4 bases spanning the gap. The CDR3 has 12 amino acids.

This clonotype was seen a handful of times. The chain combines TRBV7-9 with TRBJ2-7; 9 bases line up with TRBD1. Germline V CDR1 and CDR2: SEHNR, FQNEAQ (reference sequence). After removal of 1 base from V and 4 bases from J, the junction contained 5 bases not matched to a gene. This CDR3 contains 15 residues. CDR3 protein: CASSLVGTGKYEQYF. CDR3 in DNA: TGTGCCAGCAGCTTAGTCGGGACAGGGAAGTACGAGCAGTACTTC.

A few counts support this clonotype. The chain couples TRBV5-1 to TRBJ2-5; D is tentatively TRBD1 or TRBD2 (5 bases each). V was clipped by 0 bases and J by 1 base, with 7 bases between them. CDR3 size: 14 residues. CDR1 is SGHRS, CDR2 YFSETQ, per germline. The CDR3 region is CASSLGGAQETQYF. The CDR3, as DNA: TGCGCCAGCAGCTTGGGAGGGGCCCAAGAGACCCAGTACTTC.

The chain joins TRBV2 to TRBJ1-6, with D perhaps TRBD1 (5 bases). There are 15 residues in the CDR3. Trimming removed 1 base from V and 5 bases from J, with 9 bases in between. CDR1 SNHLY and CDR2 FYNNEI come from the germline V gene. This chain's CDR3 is CASSEGGIHNSPLHF. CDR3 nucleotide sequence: TGTGCCAGCAGTGAAGGGGGGATCCATAATTCACCCCTCCACTTT.

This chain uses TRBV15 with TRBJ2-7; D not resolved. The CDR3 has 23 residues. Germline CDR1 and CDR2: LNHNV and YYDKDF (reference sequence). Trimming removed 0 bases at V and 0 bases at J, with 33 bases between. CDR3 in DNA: TGTGCCACCAGCAGAGATTCGGGTGGCAGGTTCAACTTCAGGATCAAGAGCTCCTACGAGCAGTACTTC. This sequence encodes CATSRDSGGRFNFRIKSSYEQYF.

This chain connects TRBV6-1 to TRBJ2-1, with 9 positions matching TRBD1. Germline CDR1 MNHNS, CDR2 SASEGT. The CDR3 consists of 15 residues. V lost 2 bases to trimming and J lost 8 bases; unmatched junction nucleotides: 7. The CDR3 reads CASSETQGAVDEQFF. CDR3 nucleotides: TGTGCCAGCAGTGAAACACAGGGGGCTGTCGATGAGCAGTTCTTC.

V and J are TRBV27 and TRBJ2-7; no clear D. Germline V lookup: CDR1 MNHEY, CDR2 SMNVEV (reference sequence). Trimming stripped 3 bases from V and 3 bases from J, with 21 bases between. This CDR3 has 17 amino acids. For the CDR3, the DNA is TGTGCCAGCAGTTTCGCTCCTCCGGGCTCCTCCTACTACGAGCAGTACTTC. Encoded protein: CASSFAPPGSSYYEQYF.

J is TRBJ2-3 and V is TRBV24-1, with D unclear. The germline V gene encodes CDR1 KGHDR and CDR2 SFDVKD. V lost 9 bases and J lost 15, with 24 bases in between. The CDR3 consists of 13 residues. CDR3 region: CATGQTSTEIHYF. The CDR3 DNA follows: TGTGCCACCGGTCAAACTTCTACGGAGATACATTATTTT.

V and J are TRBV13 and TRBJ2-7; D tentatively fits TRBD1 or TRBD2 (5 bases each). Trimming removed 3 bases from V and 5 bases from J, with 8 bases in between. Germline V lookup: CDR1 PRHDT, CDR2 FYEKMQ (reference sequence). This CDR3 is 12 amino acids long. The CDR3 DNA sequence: TGTGCCAGCAGCTTCGGGGCGAACGAGCAGTACTTC. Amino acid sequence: CASSFGANEQYF.

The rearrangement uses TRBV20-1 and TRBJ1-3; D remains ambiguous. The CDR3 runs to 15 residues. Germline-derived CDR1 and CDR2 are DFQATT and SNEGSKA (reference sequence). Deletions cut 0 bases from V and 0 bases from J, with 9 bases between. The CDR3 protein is CSARDLPVSGNTIYF. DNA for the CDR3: TGCAGTGCTAGAGATCTCCCCGTCTCTGGAAACACCATATATTTT.

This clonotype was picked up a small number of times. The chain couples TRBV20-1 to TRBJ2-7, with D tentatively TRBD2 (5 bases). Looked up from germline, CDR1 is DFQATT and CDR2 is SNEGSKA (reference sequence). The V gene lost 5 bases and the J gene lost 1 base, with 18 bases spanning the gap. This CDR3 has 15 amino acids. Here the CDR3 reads CSADAWTVTSYEQYF. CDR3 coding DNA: TGCAGTGCTGACGCCTGGACTGTTACTTCCTACGAGCAGTACTTC.